This TCR beta chain was retrieved from a study of sequential checkpoint blockade in melanoma. J lost 1 base, V lost 2 bases, and 3 bases had no gene match. The CDR3 contains 16 residues. Looked up from germline, CDR1 is SGHNT and CDR2 is YENEEA. This clone has at least ten counts. What it binds is unknown. Study-wide points: Rising tumor T-cell fraction and clonality meant about 30 times likelier benefit.

This sample's treatment: randomized to nivolumab then ipilimumab (arm A) or the reverse (arm B). Data came from immunoSEQ multiplex PCR; TCRdb stores just in-frame clones and leaves some out. The table records about 10,000 clones, 23% of them present only once. The chain uses TRBV11-3 and TRBJ2-4; 9 nucleotides match TRBD2. The sample was tumor tissue (inferred from file names), taken from a patient given nivolumab and ipilimumab in sequence. This clonotype originated in a human donor with melanoma. Here the CDR3 DNA reads TGTGCCAGCAGCTTACAGAGCGGGGGGGCCAAAAACATTCAGTACTTC. Protein sequence: CASSLQSGGAKNIQYF.